The entry below gives a single T cell receptor beta chain sequence along with its context. The sample comes from a study of control samples from healthy donors and cancer patients. Clones were read by immunoSEQ multiplex PCR, and TCRdb kept only the in-frame ones, dropping some. Of about 170,000 clones in the sample, roughly 89% were seen once. CDR1 is MNHEY and CDR2 is SVGEGT in the germline V gene. The CDR3 spans 16 residues. V gave up 2 bases and J gave up 2 bases, with 10 bases separating them. Material: blood. V usage is TRBV6-2 or TRBV6-3 and J usage is TRBJ2-6, with D perhaps matching TRBD1 (7 bases). This sequence was found in a woman in her twenties or thirties in good health. The DNA of the CDR3 is TGTGCCAGCAGTTACGACAGGGAGGCTGGGGCCAACGTCCTGACTTTC. This gives the protein CASSYDREAGANVLTF.